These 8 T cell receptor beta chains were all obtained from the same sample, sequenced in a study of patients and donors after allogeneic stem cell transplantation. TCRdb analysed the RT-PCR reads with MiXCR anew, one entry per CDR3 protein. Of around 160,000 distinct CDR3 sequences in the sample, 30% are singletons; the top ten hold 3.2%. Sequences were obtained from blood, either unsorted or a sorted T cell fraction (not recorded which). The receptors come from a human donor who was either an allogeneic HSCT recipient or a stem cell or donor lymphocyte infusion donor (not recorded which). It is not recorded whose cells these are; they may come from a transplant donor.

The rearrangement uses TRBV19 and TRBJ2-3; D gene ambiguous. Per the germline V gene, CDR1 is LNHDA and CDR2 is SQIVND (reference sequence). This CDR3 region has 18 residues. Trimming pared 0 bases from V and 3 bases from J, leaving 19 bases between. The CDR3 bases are TGTGCCAGTAGTATAGAGCTTCGAGACCGCCCCCAGACAGATACGCAGTATTTT. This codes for CASSIELRDRPQTDTQYF.

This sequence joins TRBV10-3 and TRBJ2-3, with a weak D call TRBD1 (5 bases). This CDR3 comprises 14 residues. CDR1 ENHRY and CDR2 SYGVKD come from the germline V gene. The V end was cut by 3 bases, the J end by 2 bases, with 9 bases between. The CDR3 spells CAISEGAVTDTQYF. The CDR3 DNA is TGTGCCATCAGTGAAGGGGCAGTCACAGATACGCAGTATTTT.

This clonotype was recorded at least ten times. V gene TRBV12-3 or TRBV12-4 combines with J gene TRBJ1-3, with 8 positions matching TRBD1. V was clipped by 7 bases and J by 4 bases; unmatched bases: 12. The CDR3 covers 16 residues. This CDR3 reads CASNLIKGTGGNTIYF. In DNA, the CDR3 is TGTGCCAGCAACCTCATTAAAGGGACAGGAGGAAACACCATATATTTT.

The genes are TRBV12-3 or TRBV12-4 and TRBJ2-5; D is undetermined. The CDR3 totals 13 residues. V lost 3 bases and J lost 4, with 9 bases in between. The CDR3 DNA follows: TGTGCCAGCAGTTTGGTAGCAAGAGAGACCCAGTACTTC. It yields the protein CASSLVARETQYF.

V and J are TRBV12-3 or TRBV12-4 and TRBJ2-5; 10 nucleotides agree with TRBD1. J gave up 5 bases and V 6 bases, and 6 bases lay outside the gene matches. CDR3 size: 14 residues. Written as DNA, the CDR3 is TGTGCCAGCAGGGGACAGGGGTCAGGGGAGACCCAGTACTTC. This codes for CASRGQGSGETQYF.

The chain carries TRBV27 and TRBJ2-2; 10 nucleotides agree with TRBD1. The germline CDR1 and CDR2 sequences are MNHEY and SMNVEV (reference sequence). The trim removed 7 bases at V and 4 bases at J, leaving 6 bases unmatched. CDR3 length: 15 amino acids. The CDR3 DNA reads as TGTGCCAGCACCCGGACAGGGGGAATCACCGGGGAGCTGTTTTTT. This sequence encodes CASTRTGGITGELFF.

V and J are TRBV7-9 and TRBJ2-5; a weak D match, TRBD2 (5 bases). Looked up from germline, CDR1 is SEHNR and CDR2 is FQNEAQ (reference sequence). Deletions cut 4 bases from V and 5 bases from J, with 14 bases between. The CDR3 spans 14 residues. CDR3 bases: TGTGCCAGCAGCTCTACTAGTGCGTCGGAGACCCAGTACTTC. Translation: CASSSTSASETQYF. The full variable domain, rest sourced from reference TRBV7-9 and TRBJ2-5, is DTGVSQNPRHKITKRGQNVTFRCDPISEHNRLYWYRQTLGQGPEFLTYFQNEAQLEKSRLLSDRFSAERPKGSFSTLEIQRTEQGDSAMYLCASSSTSASETQYFGPGTRLLVL.

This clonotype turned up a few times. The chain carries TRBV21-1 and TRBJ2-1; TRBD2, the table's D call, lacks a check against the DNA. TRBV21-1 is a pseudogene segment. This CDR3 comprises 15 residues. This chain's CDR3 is CASNPNLCRAHEQFF. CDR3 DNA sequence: TGTGCCAGCAACCCAAACCTCTGCCGGGCCCATGAGCAGTTCTTC.